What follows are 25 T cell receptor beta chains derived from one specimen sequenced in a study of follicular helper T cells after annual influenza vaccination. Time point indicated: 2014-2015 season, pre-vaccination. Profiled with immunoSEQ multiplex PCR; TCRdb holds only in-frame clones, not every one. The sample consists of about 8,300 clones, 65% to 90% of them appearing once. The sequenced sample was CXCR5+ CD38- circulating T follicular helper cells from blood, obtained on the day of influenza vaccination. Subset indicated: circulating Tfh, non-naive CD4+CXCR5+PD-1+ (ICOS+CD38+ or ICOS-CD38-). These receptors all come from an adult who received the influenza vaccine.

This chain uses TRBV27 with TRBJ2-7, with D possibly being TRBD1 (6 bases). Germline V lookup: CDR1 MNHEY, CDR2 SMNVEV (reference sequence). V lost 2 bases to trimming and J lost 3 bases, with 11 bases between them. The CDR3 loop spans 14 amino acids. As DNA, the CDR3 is TGTGCCAGCAGTTTAGGCAGGGGTAACTACGAGCAGTACTTC. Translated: CASSLGRGNYEQYF.

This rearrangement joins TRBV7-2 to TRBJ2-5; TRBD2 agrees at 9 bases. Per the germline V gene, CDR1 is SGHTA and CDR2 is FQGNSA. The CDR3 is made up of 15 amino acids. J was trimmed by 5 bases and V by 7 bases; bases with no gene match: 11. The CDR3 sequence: CASTPPGTSSETQYF. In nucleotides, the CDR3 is TGTGCCAGCACCCCACCCGGGACTAGCTCTGAGACCCAGTACTTC.

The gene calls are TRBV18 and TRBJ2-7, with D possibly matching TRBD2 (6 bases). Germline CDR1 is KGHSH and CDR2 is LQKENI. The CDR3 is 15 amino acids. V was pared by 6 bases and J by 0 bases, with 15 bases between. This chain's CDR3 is CASSPGGVSSYEQYF. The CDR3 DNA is TGTGCCAGCTCCCCCGGGGGAGTTAGCTCCTACGAGCAGTACTTC.

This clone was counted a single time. The CDR3 reads CASRTGGRTEAFF. The CDR3 DNA reads TGTGCCAGCAGGACAGGGGGCCGGACTGAAGCTTTCTTT. J is TRBJ1-1 and V is TRBV28, with 10 bases that match TRBD1. The V gene end was trimmed by 6 bases and the J gene end by 5 bases; junction bases not matched to a gene: 3. There are 13 residues in the CDR3. Per germline, CDR1 MDHEN and CDR2 SYDVKM.

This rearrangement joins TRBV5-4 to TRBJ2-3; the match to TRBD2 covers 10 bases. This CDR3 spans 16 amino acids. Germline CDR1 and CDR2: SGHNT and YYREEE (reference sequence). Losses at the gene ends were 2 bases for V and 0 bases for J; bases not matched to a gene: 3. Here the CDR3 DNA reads TGTGCCAGCAGCTTTGTAGCGGGGGGTAGCACAGATACGCAGTATTTT. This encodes CASSFVAGGSTDTQYF.

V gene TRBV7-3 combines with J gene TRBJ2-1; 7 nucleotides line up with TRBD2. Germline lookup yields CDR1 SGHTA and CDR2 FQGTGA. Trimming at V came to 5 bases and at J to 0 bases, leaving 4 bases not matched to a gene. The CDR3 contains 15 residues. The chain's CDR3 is CASSPGRSSYNEQFF. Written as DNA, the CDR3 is TGTGCCAGCAGCCCCGGGAGGAGCTCCTACAATGAGCAGTTCTTC.

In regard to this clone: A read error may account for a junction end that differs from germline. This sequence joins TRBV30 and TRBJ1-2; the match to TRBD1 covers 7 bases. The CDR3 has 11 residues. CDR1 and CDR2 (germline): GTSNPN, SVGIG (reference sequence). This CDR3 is CAWSVQRQGNF. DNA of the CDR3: TGTGCCTGGAGTGTACAACGACAGGGAAACTTC.

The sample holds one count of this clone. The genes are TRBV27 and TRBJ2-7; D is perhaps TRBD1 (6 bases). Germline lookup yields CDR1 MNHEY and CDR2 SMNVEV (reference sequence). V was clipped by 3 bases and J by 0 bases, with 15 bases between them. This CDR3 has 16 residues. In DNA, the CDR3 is TGTGCCAGCAGTTTTTCTCGGGCAGGGGTCTCCTACGAGCAGTACTTC. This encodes CASSFSRAGVSYEQYF.

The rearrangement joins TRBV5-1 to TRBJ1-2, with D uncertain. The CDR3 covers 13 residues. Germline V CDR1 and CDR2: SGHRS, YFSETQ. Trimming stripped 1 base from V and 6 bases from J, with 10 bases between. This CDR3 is CASSLNDGNGYTF. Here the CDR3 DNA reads TGCGCCAGCAGCTTGAACGACGGTAATGGCTACACCTTC.

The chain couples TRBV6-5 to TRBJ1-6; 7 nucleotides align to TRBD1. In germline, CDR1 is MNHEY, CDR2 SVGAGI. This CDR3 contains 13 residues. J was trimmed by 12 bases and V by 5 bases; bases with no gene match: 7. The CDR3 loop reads CASSRTGDEPLHF. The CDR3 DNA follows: TGTGCCAGCAGTAGAACAGGGGATGAACCCCTCCACTTT.

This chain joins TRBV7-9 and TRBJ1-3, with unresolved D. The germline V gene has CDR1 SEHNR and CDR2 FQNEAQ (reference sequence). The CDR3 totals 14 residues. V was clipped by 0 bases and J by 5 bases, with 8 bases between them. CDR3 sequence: CASSLASPRNTIYF. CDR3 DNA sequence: TGTGCCAGCAGCTTAGCTTCTCCGCGAAACACCATATATTTT.

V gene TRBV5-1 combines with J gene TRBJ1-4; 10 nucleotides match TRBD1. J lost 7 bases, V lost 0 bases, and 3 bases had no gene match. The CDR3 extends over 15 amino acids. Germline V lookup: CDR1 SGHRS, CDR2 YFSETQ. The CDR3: CASSLGDRGGEKLFF. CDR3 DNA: TGCGCCAGCAGCTTGGGGGACAGGGGAGGTGAAAAACTGTTTTTT.

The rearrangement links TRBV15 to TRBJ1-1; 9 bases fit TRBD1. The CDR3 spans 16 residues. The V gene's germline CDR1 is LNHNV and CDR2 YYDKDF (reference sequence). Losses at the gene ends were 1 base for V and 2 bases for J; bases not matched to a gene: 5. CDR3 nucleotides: TGTGCCACCAGCAGAGGGGGGACAGGGCAAAACACTGAAGCTTTCTTT. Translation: CATSRGGTGQNTEAFF.

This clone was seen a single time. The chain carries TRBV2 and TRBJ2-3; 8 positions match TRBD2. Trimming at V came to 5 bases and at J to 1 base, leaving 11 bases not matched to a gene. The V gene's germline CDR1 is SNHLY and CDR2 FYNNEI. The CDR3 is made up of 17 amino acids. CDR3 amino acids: CASSKGGRGDRTDTQYF. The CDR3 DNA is TGTGCCAGCAGTAAAGGGGGGCGGGGGGACCGCACAGATACGCAGTATTTT.

CDR3 nucleotides: TGTGCCAGCTGTGTTGGGGGGGGCGCGAGCAATCAGCCCCAGCATTTT. The encoded protein is CASCVGGGASNQPQHF. The V call is TRBV28, the J call TRBJ1-5, with D perhaps matching TRBD1 (6 bases). In germline, CDR1 is MDHEN, CDR2 SYDVKM. This CDR3 comprises 16 residues. V was pared by 8 bases and J by 1 base, with 18 bases between. Combining the CDR3 with reference TRBV28 and TRBJ1-5 gives the whole variable domain DVKVTQSSRYLVKRTGEKVFLECVQDMDHENMFWYRQDPGLGLRLIYFSYDVKMKEKGDIPEGYSVSREKKERFSLILESASTNQTSMYLCASCVGGGASNQPQHFGDGTRLSIL.

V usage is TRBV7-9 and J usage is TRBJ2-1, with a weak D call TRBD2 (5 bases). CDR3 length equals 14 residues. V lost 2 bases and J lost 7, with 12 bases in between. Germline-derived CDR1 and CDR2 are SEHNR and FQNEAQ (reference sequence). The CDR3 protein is CASSLNLAGNEQFF. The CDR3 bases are TGTGCCAGCAGCTTAAATCTAGCAGGTAATGAGCAGTTCTTC.

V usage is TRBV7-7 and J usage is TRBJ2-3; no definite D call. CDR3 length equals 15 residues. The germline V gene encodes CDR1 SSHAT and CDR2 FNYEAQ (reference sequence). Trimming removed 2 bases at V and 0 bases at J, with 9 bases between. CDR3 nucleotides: TGTGCCAGCAGCTTATCCTTTGCTAGCACAGATACGCAGTATTTT. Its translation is CASSLSFASTDTQYF.

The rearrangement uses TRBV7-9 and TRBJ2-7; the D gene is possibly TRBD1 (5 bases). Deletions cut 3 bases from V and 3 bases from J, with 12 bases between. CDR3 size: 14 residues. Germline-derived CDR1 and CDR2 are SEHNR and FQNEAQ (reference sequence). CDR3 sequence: CASSFSQGSYEQYF. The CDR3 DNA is TGTGCCAGCAGCTTTAGCCAGGGAAGCTACGAGCAGTACTTC.

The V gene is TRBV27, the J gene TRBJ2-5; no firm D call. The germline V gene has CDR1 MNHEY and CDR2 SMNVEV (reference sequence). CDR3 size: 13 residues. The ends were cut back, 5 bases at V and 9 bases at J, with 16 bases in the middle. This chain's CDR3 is CASSPTSLGSQYF. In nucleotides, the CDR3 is TGTGCCAGCAGTCCGACTTCGCTTGGGTCCCAGTACTTC.

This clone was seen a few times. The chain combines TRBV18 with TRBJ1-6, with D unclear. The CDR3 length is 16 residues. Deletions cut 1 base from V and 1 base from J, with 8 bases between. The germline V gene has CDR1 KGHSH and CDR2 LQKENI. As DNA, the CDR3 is TGTGCCAGCTCACCACAAAGGGTATCCTATAATTCACCCCTCCACTTT. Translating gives CASSPQRVSYNSPLHF. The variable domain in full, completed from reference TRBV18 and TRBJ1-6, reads NAGVMQNPRHLVRRRGQEARLRCSPMKGHSHVYWYRQLPEEGLKFMVYLQKENIIDESGMPKERFSAEFPKEGPSILRIQQVVRGDSAAYFCASSPQRVSYNSPLHFGNGTRLTVT.

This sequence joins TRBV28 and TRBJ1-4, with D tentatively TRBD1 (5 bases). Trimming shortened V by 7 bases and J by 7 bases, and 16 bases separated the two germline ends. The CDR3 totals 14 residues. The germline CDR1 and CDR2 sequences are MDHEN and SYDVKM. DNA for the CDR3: TGTGCCAGCAATACCAGGGTAGAAGGTGAAAAACTGTTTTTT. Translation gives CASNTRVEGEKLFF.

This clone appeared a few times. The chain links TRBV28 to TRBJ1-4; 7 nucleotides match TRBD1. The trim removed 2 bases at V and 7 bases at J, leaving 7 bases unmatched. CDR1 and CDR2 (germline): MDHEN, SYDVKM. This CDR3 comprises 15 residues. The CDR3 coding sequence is TGTGCCAGCAGTTTACCCACAGGGGAGCCTGAAAAACTGTTTTTT. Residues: CASSLPTGEPEKLFF.

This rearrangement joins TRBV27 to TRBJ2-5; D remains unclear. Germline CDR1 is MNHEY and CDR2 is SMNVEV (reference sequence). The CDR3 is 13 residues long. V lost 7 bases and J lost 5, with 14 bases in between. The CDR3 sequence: CASNSVVRETQYF. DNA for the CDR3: TGTGCCAGCAACTCAGTTGTAAGGGAGACCCAGTACTTC.

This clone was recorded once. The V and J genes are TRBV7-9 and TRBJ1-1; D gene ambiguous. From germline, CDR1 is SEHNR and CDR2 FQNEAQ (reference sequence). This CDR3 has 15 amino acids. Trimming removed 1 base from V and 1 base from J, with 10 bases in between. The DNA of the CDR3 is TGTGCCAGCAGCTTAGACGGGCACCGGAACACTGAAGCTTTCTTT. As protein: CASSLDGHRNTEAFF.

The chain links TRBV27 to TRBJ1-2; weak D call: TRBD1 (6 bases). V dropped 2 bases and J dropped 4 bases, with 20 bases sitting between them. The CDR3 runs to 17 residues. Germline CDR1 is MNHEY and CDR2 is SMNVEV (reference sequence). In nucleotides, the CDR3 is TGTGCCAGCAGTTTAAAGTATCGGCGGGGGGCAATCTATGGCTACACCTTC. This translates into CASSLKYRRGAIYGYTF.